Shown below are 15 T cell receptor beta chains from a single sample sequenced in a study of blood T cell repertoires in COVID-19. Measured with immunoSEQ multiplex PCR; TCRdb has only the in-frame clones, and not every one. The sample lists some 28,000 clones; around four fifths were seen once. Input material: peripheral blood. These receptors all come from a man in his 70s with acute or convalescent COVID-19.

The rearrangement joins TRBV2 to TRBJ2-7; D might be TRBD2 (6 bases). The CDR3 runs to 11 residues. V was trimmed by 6 bases and J by 4 bases, leaving 7 bases between them. Germline CDR1 reads SNHLY; CDR2 reads FYNNEI. The CDR3 DNA follows: TGTGCCAGCAGGGGGGGTTACGAGCAGTACTTC. Its translation: CASRGGYEQYF.

The rearrangement joins TRBV25-1 to TRBJ2-5; 11 bases fit TRBD1. The CDR3 runs 18 residues. The V and J ends lost 2 bases and 5 bases, in that order; junction bases with no gene match: 13. Looked up from germline, CDR1 is MGHDK and CDR2 is SYGVNS. CDR3 in amino acids: CASSEKDGQGASWETQYF. The DNA for the CDR3 is TGTGCCAGCAGTGAAAAGGACGGACAGGGGGCTTCATGGGAGACCCAGTACTTC. The full variable domain, its missing parts supplied by reference TRBV25-1 and TRBJ2-5, is EADIYQTPRYLVIGTGKKITLECSQTMGHDKMYWYQQDPGMELHLIHYSYGVNSTEKGDLSSESTVSRIRTEHFPLTLESARPSHTSQYLCASSEKDGQGASWETQYFGPGTRLLVL.

This clone appeared once. The V and J genes are TRBV6-4 and TRBJ2-1; TRBD2 matches at 9 bases. The CDR3 spans 14 residues. Trimming removed 3 bases from V and 10 bases from J; junction bases left unmatched: 7. Germline V CDR1 and CDR2: MRHNA, SNTAGT. For the CDR3, the DNA is TGTGCCAGCAGTGAGGTAGCGGGAGACCGGGAGCAGTTCTTC. Amino acid sequence: CASSEVAGDREQFF.

This chain connects TRBV10-3 to TRBJ2-1; 9 nucleotides agree with TRBD2. This CDR3 contains 16 residues. V gave up 4 bases and J gave up 7 bases; unmatched junction bases: 11. Germline loops: CDR1 ENHRY, CDR2 SYGVKD. The CDR3 sequence: CAISVGFAGGMNEQFF. The CDR3 region has the DNA TGTGCCATCAGTGTAGGGTTTGCGGGGGGGATGAATGAGCAGTTCTTC.

Only a few counts were recorded for this clone. The chain uses TRBV5-1 and TRBJ1-1; TRBD1 matches 7 bases. The CDR3 is 14 amino acids. Losses at the gene ends were 4 bases for V and 4 bases for J; bases not matched to a gene: 7. Per germline, CDR1 SGHRS and CDR2 YFSETQ. The chain's CDR3 is CASSVTGTVTEAFF. For the CDR3, the DNA is TGCGCCAGCAGCGTAACCGGGACAGTCACTGAAGCTTTCTTT. Variable domain in full (rest from reference TRBV5-1 and TRBJ1-1): KAGVTQTPRYLIKTRGQQVTLSCSPISGHRSVSWYQQTPGQGLQFLFEYFSETQRNKGNFPGRFSGRQFSNSRSEMNVSTLELGDSALYLCASSVTGTVTEAFFGQGTRLTVV.

This chain joins TRBV2 and TRBJ2-1; D is possibly TRBD2 (5 bases). CDR1 and CDR2 from the germline V gene are SNHLY and FYNNEI. CDR3 length equals 13 residues. Deletions cut 7 bases from V and 5 bases from J, with 12 bases between. CDR3 in amino acids: CASKASSNNEQFF. Here the CDR3 DNA reads TGTGCCAGCAAGGCTAGCAGCAACAATGAGCAGTTCTTC.

The chain links TRBV18 to TRBJ2-7, with 15 bases lining up with TRBD2. V was clipped by 0 bases and J by 2 bases; unmatched bases: 2. The CDR3 covers 17 residues. The germline CDR1 and CDR2 sequences are KGHSH and LQKENI. The CDR3 region has the DNA TGTGCCAGCTCACCACCCGGGACTAGCGGGGGGACCTACGAGCAGTACTTC. Its translation is CASSPPGTSGGTYEQYF.

The rearrangement uses TRBV19 and TRBJ1-5; the D is unclear. V lost 3 bases and J lost 3, with 12 bases in between. The CDR3 contains 15 residues. Germline CDR1 is LNHDA and CDR2 is SQIVND (reference sequence). As DNA, the CDR3 is TGTGCCAGTAGTATTGGGAGGGTACCCAATCAGCCCCAGCATTTT. Its translation is CASSIGRVPNQPQHF.

The CDR3 region is CATSFTGFSNQPQHF. The CDR3 DNA follows: TGTGCCACCAGCTTTACAGGGTTTAGCAATCAGCCCCAGCATTTT. This chain links TRBV15 with TRBJ1-5, with a weak D call TRBD1 (6 bases). CDR3 length equals 15 residues. Germline V gene sequence: CDR1 LNHNV, CDR2 YYDKDF (reference sequence). V was pared by 5 bases and J by 0 bases, with 11 bases between.

The gene calls are TRBV18 and TRBJ1-3, with D possibly being TRBD1 (5 bases). Germline values: CDR1 KGHSH, CDR2 LQKENI. V lost 6 bases to trimming and J lost 4 bases, with 10 bases between them. The CDR3 consists of 13 residues. The CDR3 DNA is TGTGCCAGCTCCACAGGACCCGGAAACACCATATATTTT. It translates to CASSTGPGNTIYF.

The sample holds one count of this clone. The J gene is TRBJ2-1, the V gene TRBV5-1; TRBD1 matches at 10 bases. The CDR3 is 14 residues long. Germline V lookup: CDR1 SGHRS, CDR2 YFSETQ. V shed 0 bases and J 6 bases; nucleotides not matched to a gene: 0. The CDR3 loop is CASSLGQGANEQFF. The CDR3 DNA is TGCGCCAGCAGCTTGGGACAGGGGGCCAATGAGCAGTTCTTC.

CDR3 amino acids: CASSYRGLSGYTF. The CDR3 DNA follows: TGTGCCAGCAGTTACAGGGGGTTGAGCGGCTACACCTTC. V gene TRBV7-2 combines with J gene TRBJ1-2; 8 bases map to TRBD1. This CDR3 spans 13 amino acids. Germline CDR1 reads SGHTA; CDR2 reads FQGNSA. After removal of 6 bases from V and 8 bases from J, the junction contained 8 bases not matched to a gene.

The chain has TRBV24-1 and TRBJ2-2, with TRBD2 matching over 9 bases. The ends lost 7 bases at V and 0 bases at J; junction bases unmatched: 2. Per the germline V gene, CDR1 is KGHDR and CDR2 is SFDVKD. The CDR3 has 15 amino acids. The CDR3 loop reads CATRRLAANTGELFF. DNA of the CDR3: TGTGCCACCAGGCGACTAGCGGCGAACACCGGGGAGCTGTTTTTT.

V and J are TRBV6-2 or TRBV6-3 and TRBJ2-7, with a possible D match to TRBD2 (6 bases). V shed 6 bases and J shed 3 bases, with 15 bases lying between them. Germline V gives CDR1 MNHEY, CDR2 SVGEGT. This CDR3 contains 14 residues. The CDR3 sequence: CASSRSLTSYEQYF. Written as DNA, the CDR3 is TGTGCCAGCAGCCGAAGCCTGACTAGCTACGAGCAGTACTTC.

This clone was observed once. The chain's CDR3 is CASSNLLAEGGDTQYF. For the CDR3, the DNA is TGTGCCAGCAGCAATCTACTAGCGGAAGGGGGAGATACGCAGTATTTT. This chain uses TRBV3-1 (or the pseudogene TRBV3-2) with TRBJ2-3, with 8 nucleotides matching TRBD2. The CDR3 has 16 amino acids. The ends lost 5 bases at V and 5 bases at J; junction bases unmatched: 12. Germline lookup yields CDR1 LGHDT and CDR2 YNNKEL (reference sequence).